This TCR beta chain originates from a study of cytomegalovirus exposure and HLA in healthy donors. Study outcomes and limitations: The number of N-insertions in an Asian-associated ancestry cluster was reportedly below the approximately 700-donor mean in a later analysis. An assumption of roughly uniform sequencing depth across donors underlay the presence/absence analyses. Confirmation in vitro established that three CMV-associated chains were specific for CMV antigens.

A remark on this clone: Its antigen remains unidentified.

Among the donors, all were healthy bone marrow donors. It was with 60 Vbeta and 13 Jbeta primers that the PCR ran. Profiling relied on immunoSEQ multiplex PCR, and the TCRdb table lists in-frame clones only, not all of them. The table lists around 300,000 clones, about 66% of them singletons, with 2% to 2.5% in the top ten. The CDR3 totals 15 residues. Germline V gene lookup returns CDR1 MNHEY and CDR2 SMNVEV (reference sequence). The J gene is TRBJ2-5, the V gene TRBV27; D may be TRBD1 (6 bases). The J call may be faulty, since TRBJ2-7 better matches the DNA end. The origin of this receptor is a female donor in good health and CMV-seronegative. The sequenced material came from PBMCs. CDR3 nucleotide sequence: TGTGCCAGCAGTTTGGTCGCAGGGGCCTTCTACGAGCAGTACTTC. It encodes CASSLVAGAFYEQYF.